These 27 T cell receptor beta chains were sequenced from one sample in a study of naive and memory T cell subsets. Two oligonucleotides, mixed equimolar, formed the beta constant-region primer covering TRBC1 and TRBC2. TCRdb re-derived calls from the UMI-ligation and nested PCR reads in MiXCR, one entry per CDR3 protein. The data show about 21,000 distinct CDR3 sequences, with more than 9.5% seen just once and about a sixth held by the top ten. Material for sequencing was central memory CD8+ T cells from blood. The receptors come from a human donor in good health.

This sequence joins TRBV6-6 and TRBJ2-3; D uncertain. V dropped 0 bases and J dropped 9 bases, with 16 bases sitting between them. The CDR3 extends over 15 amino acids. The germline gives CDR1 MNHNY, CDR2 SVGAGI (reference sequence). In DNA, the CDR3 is TGTGCCAGCAGTTACTCGGTTCCCACCGCGGAGACGCAGTATTTT. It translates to CASSYSVPTAETQYF.

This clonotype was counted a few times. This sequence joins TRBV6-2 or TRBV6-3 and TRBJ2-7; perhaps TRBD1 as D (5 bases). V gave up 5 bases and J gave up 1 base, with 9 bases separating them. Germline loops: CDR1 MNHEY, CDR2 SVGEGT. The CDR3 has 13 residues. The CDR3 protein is CASSQTESYEQYF. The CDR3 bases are TGTGCCAGCAGTCAGACAGAATCCTACGAGCAGTACTTC.

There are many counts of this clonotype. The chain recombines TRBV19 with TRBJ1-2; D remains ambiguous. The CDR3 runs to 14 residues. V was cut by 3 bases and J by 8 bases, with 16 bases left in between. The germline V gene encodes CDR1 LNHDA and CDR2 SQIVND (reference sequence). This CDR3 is CASSMGLGSHGYTF. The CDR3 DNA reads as TGTGCCAGTAGTATGGGATTGGGGTCCCACGGCTACACCTTC.

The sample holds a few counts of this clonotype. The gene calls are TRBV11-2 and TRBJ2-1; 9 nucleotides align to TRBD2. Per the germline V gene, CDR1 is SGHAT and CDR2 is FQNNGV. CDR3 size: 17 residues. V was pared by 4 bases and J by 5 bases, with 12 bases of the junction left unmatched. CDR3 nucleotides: TGTGCCAGCAGCTCCCGACTAGCGGAGGTACTTAACAATGAGCAGTTCTTC. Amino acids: CASSSRLAEVLNNEQFF.

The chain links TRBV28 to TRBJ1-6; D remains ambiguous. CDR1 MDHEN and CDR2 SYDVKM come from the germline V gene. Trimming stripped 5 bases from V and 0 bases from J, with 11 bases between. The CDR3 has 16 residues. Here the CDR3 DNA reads TGTGCCAGCAGTCTCACTACGAGCTCCTATAATTCACCCCTCCACTTT. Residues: CASSLTTSSYNSPLHF.

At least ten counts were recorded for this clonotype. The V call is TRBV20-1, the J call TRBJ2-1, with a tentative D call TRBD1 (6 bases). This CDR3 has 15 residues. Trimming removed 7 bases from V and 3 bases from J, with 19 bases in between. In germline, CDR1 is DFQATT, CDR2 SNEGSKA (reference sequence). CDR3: CSGSVGATGYNEQFF. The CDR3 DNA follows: TGCAGTGGATCCGTGGGGGCTACGGGCTACAATGAGCAGTTCTTC.

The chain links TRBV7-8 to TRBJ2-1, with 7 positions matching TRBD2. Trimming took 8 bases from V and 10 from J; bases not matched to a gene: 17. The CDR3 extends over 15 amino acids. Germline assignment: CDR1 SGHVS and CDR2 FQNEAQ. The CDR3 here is CASAPWAGALGEQFF. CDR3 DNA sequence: TGTGCCAGCGCACCGTGGGCGGGAGCTTTGGGCGAGCAGTTCTTC.

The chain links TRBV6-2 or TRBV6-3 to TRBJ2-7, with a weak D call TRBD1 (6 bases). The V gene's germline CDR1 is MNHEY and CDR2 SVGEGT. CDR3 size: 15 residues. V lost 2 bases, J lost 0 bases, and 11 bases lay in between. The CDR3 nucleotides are TGTGCCAGCAGTTACCAGGACAGCAGCTCCTACGAGCAGTACTTC. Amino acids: CASSYQDSSSYEQYF.

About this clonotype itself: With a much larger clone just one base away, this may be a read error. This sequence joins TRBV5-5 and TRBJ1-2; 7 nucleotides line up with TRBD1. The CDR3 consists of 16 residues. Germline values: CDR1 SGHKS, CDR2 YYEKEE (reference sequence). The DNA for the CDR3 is TGTGCCAGCAGCTTGGCGTCGGACAGGTCTACCTATGGCTACAGCTTC. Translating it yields CASSLASDRSTYGYSF.

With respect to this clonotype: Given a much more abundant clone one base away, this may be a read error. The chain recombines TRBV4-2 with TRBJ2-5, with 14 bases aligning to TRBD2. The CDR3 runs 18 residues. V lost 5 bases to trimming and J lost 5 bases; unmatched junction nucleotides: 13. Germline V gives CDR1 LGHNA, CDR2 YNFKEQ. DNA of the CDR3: TGTGCCAGCAGCAAAGCCACGGGACTAGCGGGAGAACGGGAGACCCAGTACTTC. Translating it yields CASSKATGLAGERETQYF.

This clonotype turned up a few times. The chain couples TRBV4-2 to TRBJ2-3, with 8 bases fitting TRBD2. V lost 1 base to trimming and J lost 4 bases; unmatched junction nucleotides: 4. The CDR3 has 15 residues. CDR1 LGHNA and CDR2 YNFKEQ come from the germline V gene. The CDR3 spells CASSQGAGEADTQYF. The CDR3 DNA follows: TGTGCCAGCAGCCAAGGAGCGGGAGAGGCAGATACGCAGTATTTT.

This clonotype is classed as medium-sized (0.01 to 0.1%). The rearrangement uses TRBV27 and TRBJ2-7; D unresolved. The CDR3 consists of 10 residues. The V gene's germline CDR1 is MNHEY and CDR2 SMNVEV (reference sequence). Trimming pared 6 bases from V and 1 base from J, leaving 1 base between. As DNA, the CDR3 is TGTGCCAGCAGGTCCTACGAGCAGTACTTC. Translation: CASRSYEQYF.

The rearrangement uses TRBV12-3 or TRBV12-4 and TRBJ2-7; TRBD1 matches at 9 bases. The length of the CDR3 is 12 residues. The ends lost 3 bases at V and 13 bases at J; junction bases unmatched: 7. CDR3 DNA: TGTGCCAGCAGTTTTACAGGGGGCGTCTTATACTTC. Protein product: CASSFTGGVLYF.

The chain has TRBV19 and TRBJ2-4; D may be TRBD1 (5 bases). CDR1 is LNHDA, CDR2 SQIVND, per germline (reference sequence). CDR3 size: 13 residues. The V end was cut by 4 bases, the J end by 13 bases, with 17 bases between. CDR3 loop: CASSTRSSDSQYF. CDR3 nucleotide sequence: TGTGCCAGTAGTACTCGATCTTCTGACAGCCAGTACTTC.

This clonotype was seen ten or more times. The CDR3 sequence is CASSPGGGSHEQYF. CDR3 bases: TGTGCCAGCAGCCCTGGGGGCGGGTCCCACGAGCAGTACTTC. The chain combines TRBV7-3 with TRBJ2-7, with a possible D match to TRBD1 (6 bases). The CDR3 contains 14 residues. Trimming removed 5 bases at V and 5 bases at J, with 16 bases between. In germline, CDR1 is SGHTA, CDR2 FQGTGA.

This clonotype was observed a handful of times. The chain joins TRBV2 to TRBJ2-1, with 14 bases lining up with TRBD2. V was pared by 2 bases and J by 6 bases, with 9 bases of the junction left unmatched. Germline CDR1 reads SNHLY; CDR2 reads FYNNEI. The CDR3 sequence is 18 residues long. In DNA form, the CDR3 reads TGTGCCAGCAGTGAACAACGACTAGCGGGAGGGCCCCGCAATGAGCAGTTCTTC. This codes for CASSEQRLAGGPRNEQFF.

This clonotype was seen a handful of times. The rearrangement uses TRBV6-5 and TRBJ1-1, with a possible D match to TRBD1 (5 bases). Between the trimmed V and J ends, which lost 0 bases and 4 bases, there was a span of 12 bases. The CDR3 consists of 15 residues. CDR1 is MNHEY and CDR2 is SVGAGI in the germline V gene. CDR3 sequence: CASSYSRREGTEAFF. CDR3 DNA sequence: TGTGCCAGCAGTTACTCCCGCAGGGAGGGCACTGAAGCTTTCTTT.

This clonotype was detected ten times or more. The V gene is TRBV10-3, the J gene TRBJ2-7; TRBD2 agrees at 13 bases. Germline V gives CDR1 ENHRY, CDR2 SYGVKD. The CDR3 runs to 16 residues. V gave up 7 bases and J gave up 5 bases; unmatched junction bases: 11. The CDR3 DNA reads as TGTGCCATCACCAAAGGGACTAGCGGGATTTACGACGAGCAGTACTTC. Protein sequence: CAITKGTSGIYDEQYF.

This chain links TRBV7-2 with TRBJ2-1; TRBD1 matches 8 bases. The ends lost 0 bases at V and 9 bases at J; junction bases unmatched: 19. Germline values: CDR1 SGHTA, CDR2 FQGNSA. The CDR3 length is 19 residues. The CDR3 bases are TGTGCCAGCAGCTTAGCACCACAGGGGGTAGCGATATTTTCTGTTGAGCAGTTCTTC. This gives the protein CASSLAPQGVAIFSVEQFF.

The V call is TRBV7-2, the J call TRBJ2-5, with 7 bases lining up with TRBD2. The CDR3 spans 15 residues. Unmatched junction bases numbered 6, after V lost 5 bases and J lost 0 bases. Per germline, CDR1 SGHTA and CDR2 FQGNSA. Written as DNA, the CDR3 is TGTGCCAGCAGCCCTAGCGGAAGCAACCAAGAGACCCAGTACTTC. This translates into CASSPSGSNQETQYF.

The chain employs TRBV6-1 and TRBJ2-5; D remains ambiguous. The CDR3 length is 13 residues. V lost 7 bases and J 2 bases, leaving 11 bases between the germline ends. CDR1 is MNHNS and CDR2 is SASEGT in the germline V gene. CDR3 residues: CASTKREQETQYF. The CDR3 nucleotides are TGTGCCAGCACAAAGCGAGAACAAGAGACCCAGTACTTC.

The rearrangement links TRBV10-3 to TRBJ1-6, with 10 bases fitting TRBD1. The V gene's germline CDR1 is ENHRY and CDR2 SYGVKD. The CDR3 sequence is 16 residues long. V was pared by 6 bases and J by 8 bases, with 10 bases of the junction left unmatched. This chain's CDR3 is CAISATTGGRDSPLHF. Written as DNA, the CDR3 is TGTGCCATCAGCGCAACGACAGGGGGCAGGGATTCACCCCTCCACTTT.

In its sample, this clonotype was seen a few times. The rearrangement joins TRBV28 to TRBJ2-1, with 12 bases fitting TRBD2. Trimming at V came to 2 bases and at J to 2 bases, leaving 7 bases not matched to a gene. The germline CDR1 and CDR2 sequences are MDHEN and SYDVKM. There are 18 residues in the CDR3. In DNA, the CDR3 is TGTGCCAGCAGTTTAGGCCCGACTAGCGGGAGCCCCTACAATGAGCAGTTCTTC. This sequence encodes CASSLGPTSGSPYNEQFF.

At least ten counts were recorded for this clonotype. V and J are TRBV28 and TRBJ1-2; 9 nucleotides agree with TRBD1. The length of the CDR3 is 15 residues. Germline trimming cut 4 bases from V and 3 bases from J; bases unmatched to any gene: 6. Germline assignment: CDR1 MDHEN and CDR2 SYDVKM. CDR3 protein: CASSSTGGKDYGYTF. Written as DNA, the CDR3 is TGTGCCAGCAGTTCGACAGGGGGGAAGGACTATGGCTACACCTTC.

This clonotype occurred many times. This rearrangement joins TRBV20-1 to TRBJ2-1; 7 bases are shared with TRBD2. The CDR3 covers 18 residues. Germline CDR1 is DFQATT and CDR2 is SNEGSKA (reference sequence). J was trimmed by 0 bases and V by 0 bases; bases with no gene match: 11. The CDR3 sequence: CSARDPREQRGSYNEQFF. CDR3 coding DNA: TGCAGTGCTAGAGACCCGCGGGAGCAGCGGGGCTCCTACAATGAGCAGTTCTTC.

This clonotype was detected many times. The CDR3 sequence: CATSEERIQYPYNEQFF. The DNA for the CDR3 is TGTGCCACCTCAGAAGAACGAATACAGTATCCCTACAATGAGCAGTTCTTC. The genes are TRBV19 and TRBJ2-1, with D uncertain. The CDR3 loop spans 17 amino acids. Trimming left V 10 bases short and J 2 bases short, with 24 bases between. Per the germline V gene, CDR1 is LNHDA and CDR2 is SQIVND (reference sequence).

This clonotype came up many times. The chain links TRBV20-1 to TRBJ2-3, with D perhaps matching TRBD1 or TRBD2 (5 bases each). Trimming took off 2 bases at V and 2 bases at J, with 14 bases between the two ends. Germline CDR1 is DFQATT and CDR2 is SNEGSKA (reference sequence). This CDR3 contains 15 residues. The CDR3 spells CSARSGRLNTDTQYF. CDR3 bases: TGCAGTGCTAGATCGGGACGGTTAAACACAGATACGCAGTATTTT.